Listed here is a single T cell receptor (beta chain). The antigen is not known. Reverse transcription of all isolated RNA meant that expressed TCRB transcripts were sequenced. Method: immunoSEQ multiplex PCR; TCRdb's copy keeps in-frame clones and lacks some. The sample records around 430,000 clones, roughly 31% being singletons. The data stem from a study of beta chain features in type 1 diabetes. In the study overall: In all, 107,917,701 sorted cells from all samples were analyzed. Study-wide results and limits: Patients with Type 1 diabetes showed moderately but significantly shorter TCRB CDR3s in all four CD4+ subsets. Any HLA type influence on TCRB rearrangement was left unresolved here.

In total, each donor contributed a single heparinised blood draw that averaged roughly 100 mL. The sequenced sample consisted of naive CD4+ T cells from blood. This TCR came from a man aged 18-30 years in good health.

CDR3 sequence (DNA): TGTGCCAGCAGCTGGCCACGGGACAGATACTACGAGCAGTACTTC. Its protein is CASSWPRDRYYEQYF. The chain carries TRBV11-2 and TRBJ2-7, with 7 bases lining up with TRBD1. V lost 4 bases and J lost 3; bases outside the gene matches: 9. CDR1 is SGHAT, CDR2 FQNNGV, per germline. The CDR3 totals 15 residues.